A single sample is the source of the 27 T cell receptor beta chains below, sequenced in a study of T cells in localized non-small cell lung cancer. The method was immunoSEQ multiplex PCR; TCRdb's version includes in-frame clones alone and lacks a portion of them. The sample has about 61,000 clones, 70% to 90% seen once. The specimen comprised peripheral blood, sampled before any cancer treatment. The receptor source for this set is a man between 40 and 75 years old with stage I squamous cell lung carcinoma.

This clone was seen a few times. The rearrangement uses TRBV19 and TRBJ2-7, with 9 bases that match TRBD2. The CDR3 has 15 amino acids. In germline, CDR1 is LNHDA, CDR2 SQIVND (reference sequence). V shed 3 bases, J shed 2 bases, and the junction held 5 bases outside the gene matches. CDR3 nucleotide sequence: TGTGCCAGTAGTATGAAGACTAGCGGAACCTACGAGCAGTACTTC. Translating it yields CASSMKTSGTYEQYF.

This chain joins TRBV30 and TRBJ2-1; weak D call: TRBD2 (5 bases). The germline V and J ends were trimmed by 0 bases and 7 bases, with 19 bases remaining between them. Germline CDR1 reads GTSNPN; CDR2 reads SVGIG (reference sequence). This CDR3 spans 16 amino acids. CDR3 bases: TGTGCCTGGAGTGTACGTGGGCGGGTACTAGGGAATGAGCAGTTCTTC. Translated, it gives CAWSVRGRVLGNEQFF. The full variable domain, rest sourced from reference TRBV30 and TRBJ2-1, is SQTIHQWPATLVQPVGSPLSLECTVEGTSNPNLYWYRQAAGRGLQLLFYSVGIGQISSEVPQNLSASRPQDRQFILSSKKLLLSDSGFYLCAWSVRGRVLGNEQFFGPGTRLTVL.

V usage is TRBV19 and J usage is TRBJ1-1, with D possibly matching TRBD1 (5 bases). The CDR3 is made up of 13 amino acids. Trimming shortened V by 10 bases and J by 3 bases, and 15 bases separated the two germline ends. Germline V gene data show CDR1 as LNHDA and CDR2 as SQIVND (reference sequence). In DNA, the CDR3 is TGTGCCACCAACCAGGAAGGGGACACTGAAGCTTTCTTT. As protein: CATNQEGDTEAFF.

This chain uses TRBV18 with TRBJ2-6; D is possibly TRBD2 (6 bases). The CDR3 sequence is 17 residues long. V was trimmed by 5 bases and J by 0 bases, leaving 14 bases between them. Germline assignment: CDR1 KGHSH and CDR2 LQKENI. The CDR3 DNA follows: TGTGCCAGCTCATGGGACTCGATTAGCTCTGGGGCCAACGTCCTGACTTTC. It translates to CASSWDSISSGANVLTF.

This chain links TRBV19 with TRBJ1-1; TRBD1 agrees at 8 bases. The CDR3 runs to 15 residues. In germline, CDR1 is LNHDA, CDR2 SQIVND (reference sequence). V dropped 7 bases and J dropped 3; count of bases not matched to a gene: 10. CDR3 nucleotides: TGTGCCAGTATTCGTCCGACAGGGGATGACACTGAAGCTTTCTTT. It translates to CASIRPTGDDTEAFF.

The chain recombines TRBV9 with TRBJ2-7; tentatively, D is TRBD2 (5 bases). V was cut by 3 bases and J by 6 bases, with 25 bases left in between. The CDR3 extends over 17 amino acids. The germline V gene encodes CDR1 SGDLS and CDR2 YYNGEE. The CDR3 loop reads CASSETPSPSLRGEQYF. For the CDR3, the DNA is TGTGCCAGCAGCGAGACTCCTAGCCCCAGCCTCCGTGGCGAGCAGTACTTC.

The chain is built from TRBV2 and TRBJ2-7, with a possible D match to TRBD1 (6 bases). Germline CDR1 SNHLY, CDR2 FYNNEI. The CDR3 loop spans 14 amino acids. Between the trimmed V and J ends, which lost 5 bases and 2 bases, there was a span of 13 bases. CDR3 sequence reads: CASSPRAGAYEQYF. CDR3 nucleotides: TGTGCCAGCAGTCCCCGCGCAGGGGCCTACGAGCAGTACTTC.

CDR3 in DNA: TGTGCCAGCAGTGGTTTTGGGGCGATGAACACTGAAGCTTTCTTT. Amino acids: CASSGFGAMNTEAFF. V usage is TRBV6-1 and J usage is TRBJ1-1; a possible D gene is TRBD1 (5 bases). Between the trimmed V and J ends, which lost 4 bases and 0 bases, there was a span of 12 bases. The CDR3 extends over 15 amino acids. CDR1 is MNHNS, CDR2 SASEGT, per germline.

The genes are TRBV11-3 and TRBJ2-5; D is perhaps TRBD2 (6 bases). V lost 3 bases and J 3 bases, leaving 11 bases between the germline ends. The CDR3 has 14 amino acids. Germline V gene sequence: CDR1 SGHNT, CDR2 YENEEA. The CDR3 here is CASSFSGEEETQYF. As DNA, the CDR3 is TGTGCCAGCAGCTTTTCGGGAGAGGAAGAGACCCAGTACTTC.

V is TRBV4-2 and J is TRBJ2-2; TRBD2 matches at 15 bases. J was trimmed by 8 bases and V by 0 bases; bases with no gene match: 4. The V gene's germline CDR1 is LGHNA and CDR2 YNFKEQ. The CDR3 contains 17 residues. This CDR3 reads CASSQEGLAGGRGELFF. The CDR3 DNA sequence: TGTGCCAGCAGCCAAGAGGGACTAGCGGGAGGTCGGGGGGAGCTGTTTTTT.

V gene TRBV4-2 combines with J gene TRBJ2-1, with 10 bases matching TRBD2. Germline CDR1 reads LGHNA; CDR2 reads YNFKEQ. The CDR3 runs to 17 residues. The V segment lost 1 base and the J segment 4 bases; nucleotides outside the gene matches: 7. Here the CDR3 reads CASSQGGASGRYNEQFF. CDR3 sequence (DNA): TGTGCCAGCAGCCAAGGAGGAGCTAGCGGGAGATACAATGAGCAGTTCTTC.

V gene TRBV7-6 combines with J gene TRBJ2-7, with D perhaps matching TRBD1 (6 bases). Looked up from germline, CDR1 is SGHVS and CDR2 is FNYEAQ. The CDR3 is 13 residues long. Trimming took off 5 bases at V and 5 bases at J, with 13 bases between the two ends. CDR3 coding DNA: TGTGCCAGCAGCCCCGGGCAGGGGAACGAGCAGTACTTC. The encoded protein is CASSPGQGNEQYF.

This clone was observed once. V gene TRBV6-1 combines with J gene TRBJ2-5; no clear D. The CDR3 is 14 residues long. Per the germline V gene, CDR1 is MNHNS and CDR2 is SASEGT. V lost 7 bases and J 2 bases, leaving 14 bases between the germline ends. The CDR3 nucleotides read TGTGCCAGCAAAGTAATACACAGTCAAGAGACCCAGTACTTC. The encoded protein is CASKVIHSQETQYF.

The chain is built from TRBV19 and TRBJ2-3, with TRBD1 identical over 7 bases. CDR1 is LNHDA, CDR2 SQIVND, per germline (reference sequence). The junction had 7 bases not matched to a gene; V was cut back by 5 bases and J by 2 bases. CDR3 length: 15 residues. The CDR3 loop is CASSPRDRYTDTQYF. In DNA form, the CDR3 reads TGTGCCAGTAGTCCCCGGGACAGATACACAGATACGCAGTATTTT.

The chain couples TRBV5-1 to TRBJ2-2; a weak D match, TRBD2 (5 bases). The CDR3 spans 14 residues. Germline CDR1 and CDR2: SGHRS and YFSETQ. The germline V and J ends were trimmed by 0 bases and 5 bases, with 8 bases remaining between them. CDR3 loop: CASSLEGETGELFF. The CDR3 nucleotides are TGCGCCAGCAGCTTGGAGGGAGAAACCGGGGAGCTGTTTTTT.

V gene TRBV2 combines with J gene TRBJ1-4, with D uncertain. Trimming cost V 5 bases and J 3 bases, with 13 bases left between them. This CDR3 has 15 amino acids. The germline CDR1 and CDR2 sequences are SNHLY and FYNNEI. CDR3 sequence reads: CASSRQLPANEKLFF. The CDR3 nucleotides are TGTGCCAGCAGTAGACAACTTCCCGCTAATGAAAAACTGTTTTTT.

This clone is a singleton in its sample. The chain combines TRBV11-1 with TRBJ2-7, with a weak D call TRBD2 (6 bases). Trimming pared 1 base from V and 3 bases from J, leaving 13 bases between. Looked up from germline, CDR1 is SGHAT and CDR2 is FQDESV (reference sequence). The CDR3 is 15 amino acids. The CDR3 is CASSLGSGGNYEQYF. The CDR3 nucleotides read TGTGCCAGCAGCTTAGGCTCCGGCGGGAACTACGAGCAGTACTTC.

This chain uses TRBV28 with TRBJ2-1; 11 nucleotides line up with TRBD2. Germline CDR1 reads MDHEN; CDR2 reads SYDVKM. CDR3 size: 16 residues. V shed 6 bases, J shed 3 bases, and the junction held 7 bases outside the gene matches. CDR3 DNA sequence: TGTGCCAGCAGAGATACTAGCGGGAGCTTCTACAATGAGCAGTTCTTC. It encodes CASRDTSGSFYNEQFF.

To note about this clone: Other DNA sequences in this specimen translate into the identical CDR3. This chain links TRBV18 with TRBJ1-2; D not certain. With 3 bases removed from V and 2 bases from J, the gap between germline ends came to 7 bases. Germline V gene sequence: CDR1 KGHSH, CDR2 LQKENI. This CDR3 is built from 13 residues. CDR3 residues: CASSPDRNYGYTF. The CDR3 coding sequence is TGTGCCAGCTCACCGGACCGAAACTATGGCTACACCTTC.

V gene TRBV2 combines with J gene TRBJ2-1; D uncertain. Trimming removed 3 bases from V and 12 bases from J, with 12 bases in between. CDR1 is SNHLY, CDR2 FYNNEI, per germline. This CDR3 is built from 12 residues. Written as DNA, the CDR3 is TGTGCCAGCAGTGACAACCCCCCGGTGCAGTTCTTC. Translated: CASSDNPPVQFF.

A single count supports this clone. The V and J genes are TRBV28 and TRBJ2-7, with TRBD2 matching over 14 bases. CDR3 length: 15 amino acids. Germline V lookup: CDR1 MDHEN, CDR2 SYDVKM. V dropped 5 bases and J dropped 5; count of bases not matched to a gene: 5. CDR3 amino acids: CASSRPGLAGDEQYF. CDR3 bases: TGTGCCAGCAGTCGCCCGGGACTAGCGGGAGACGAGCAGTACTTC.

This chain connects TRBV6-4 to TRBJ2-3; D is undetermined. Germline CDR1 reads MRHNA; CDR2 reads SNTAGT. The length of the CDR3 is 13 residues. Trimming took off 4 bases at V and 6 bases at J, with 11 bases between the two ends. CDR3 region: CASSVNGRDTQYF. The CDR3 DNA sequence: TGTGCCAGCAGTGTTAACGGCCGGGATACGCAGTATTTT.

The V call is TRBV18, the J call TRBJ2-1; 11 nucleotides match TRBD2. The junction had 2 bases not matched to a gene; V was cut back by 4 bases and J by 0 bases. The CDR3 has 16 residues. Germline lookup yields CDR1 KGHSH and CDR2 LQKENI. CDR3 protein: CASSRGTSGSYNEQFF. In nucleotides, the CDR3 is TGTGCCAGCTCACGGGGGACTAGCGGCTCCTACAATGAGCAGTTCTTC. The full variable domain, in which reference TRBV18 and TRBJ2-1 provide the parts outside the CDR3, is NAGVMQNPRHLVRRRGQEARLRCSPMKGHSHVYWYRQLPEEGLKFMVYLQKENIIDESGMPKERFSAEFPKEGPSILRIQQVVRGDSAAYFCASSRGTSGSYNEQFFGPGTRLTVL.

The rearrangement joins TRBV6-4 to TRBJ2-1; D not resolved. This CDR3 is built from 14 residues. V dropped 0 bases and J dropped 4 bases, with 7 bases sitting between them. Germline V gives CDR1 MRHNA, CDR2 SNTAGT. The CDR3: CASSDSDGYNEQFF. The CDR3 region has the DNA TGTGCCAGCAGTGACTCTGACGGGTACAATGAGCAGTTCTTC.

This chain's CDR3 is CASNSGRDTGELFF. The DNA for the CDR3 is TGTGCCAGTAATAGCGGGAGGGACACCGGGGAGCTGTTTTTT. This chain joins TRBV19 and TRBJ2-2; 11 bases match TRBD2. The V segment lost 7 bases and the J segment 3 bases; nucleotides outside the gene matches: 1. CDR1 is LNHDA and CDR2 is SQIVND in the germline V gene (reference sequence). The CDR3 runs to 14 residues.

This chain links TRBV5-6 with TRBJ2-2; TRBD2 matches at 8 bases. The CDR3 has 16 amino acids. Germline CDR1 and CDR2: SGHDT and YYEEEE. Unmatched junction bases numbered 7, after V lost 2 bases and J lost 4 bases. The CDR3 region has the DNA TGTGCCAGCAGCTTTGAGGCGGGAGGCCGCACCGGGGAGCTGTTTTTT. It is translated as CASSFEAGGRTGELFF.

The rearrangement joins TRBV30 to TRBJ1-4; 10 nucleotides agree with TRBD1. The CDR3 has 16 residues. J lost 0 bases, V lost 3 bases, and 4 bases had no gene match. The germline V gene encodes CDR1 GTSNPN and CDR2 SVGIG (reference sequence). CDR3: CAWRSGQGTTNEKLFF. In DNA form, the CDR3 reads TGTGCCTGGAGATCGGGACAGGGGACAACTAATGAAAAACTGTTTTTT.